A selection of T cell receptor beta chains follows, all from one sample in a study of cytomegalovirus exposure and HLA in healthy donors. The assay was immunoSEQ multiplex PCR, and TCRdb's table has in-frame clones only and misses some. The repertoire holds roughly 130,000 clones, with roughly 86% as singletons. Sequences were obtained from PBMCs. The receptors stem from a man younger than 40 in good health and CMV-seronegative. The CDR3 runs from the conserved cysteine through the conserved F or W. A D gene is named only where the DNA matches it firmly. Clone size is shown for a subset of rows, as once, few, many or a class of expanded clone.

d_call	v_call	j_call	clone_size	cdr3_aa	cdr3_nt
.	TRBV19	TRBJ2-3	.	CASSQDSGTDTQYF	TGTGCCAGTAGTCAGGACTCGGGTACGGATACGCAGTATTTT
TRBD2	TRBV6-6	TRBJ2-7	.	CASSSLGLDRAYEQYF	TGTGCCAGCAGCTCCCTAGGACTAGATAGGGCCTACGAGCAGTACTTC
.	TRBV30	TRBJ2-4	.	CAWSVEDTNIQYF	TGTGCCTGGAGTGTAGAGGACACGAACATTCAGTACTTC
.	TRBV15	TRBJ1-2	once	CATSREEDYGYTF	TGTGCCACCAGCAGAGAAGAGGACTATGGCTACACCTTC
.	TRBV27	TRBJ1-4	few	CASSSADTPGKLFF	TGTGCCAGCAGTTCTGCGGACACCCCTGGAAAACTGTTTTTT
.	TRBV7-3	TRBJ2-2	once	CASSQARGPDTGELFF	TGTGCCAGTAGCCAGGCGCGGGGGCCAGACACCGGGGAGCTGTTTTTT
TRBD1	TRBV29-1	TRBJ1-2	.	CSVEGQGASGYTF	TGCAGCGTTGAGGGACAGGGGGCCTCGGGCTACACCTTC
TRBD1	TRBV5-1	TRBJ1-1	.	CASSSTGATNTEAFF	TGCGCCAGCAGCTCCACAGGGGCTACGAACACTGAAGCTTTCTTT
TRBD2	TRBV7-2	TRBJ2-3	few	CASGSASGIVDTQYF	TGTGCCAGCGGGTCGGCTAGCGGGATTGTAGATACGCAGTATTTT
.	TRBV11-2	TRBJ1-2	once	CASSNRDTPYYGYTF	TGTGCCAGCAGCAACCGGGACACACCCTACTATGGCTACACCTTC
TRBD1	TRBV30	TRBJ2-7	.	CAWSLTGGTYEQYF	TGTGCCTGGAGTCTGACAGGGGGCACCTACGAGCAGTACTTC
.	TRBV13	TRBJ2-7	once	CASSLAVRRVRDEQYF	TGTGCCAGCAGCTTAGCGGTTCGGCGGGTGCGGGACGAGCAGTACTTC
.	TRBV27	TRBJ1-6	.	CASSTRTSSYNSPLHF	TGTGCCAGCAGTACTAGGACTAGCTCCTATAATTCACCCCTCCACTTT
.	TRBV5-1	TRBJ1-4	few	CASSLGTGGLNEKLFF	TGCGCCAGCAGCTTGGGGACTGGGGGCTTGAATGAAAAACTGTTTTTT
TRBD1	TRBV18	TRBJ1-2	.	CASSPLQGGDGYTF	TGTGCCAGCTCACCGCTACAGGGGGGCGATGGCTACACCTTC
.	TRBV5-1	TRBJ1-5	few	CASSLGGDQPQHF	TGCGCCAGCAGCCTTGGCGGGGATCAGCCCCAGCATTTT
.	TRBV11-2	TRBJ2-3	many	CASSWPDTDTQYF	TGTGCCAGCAGCTGGCCCGACACAGATACGCAGTATTTT
.	TRBV5-4	TRBJ1-3	.	CASSPGGNLENTIYF	TGTGCCAGCAGCCCGGGTGGCAATCTAGAAAACACCATATATTTT
TRBD1	TRBV27	TRBJ1-1	once	CASSLRDSMNTEAFF	TGTGCCAGCAGCCTCCGGGACAGCATGAACACTGAAGCTTTCTTT
TRBD1	TRBV18	TRBJ2-5	.	CASSPPGDRVQETQYF	TGTGCCAGCTCACCACCGGGGGACAGGGTCCAAGAGACCCAGTACTTC
.	TRBV15	TRBJ2-2	.	CATSFIPHTGELFF	TGTGCCACCAGCTTCATCCCCCACACCGGGGAGCTGTTTTTT
.	TRBV29-1	TRBJ1-1	.	CSVEEGEAFF	TGCAGCGTTGAGGAGGGAGAAGCTTTCTTT
TRBD1	TRBV6-5	TRBJ2-3	few	CASSTGTVTDTQYF	TGTGCCAGCAGTACCGGGACAGTCACAGATACGCAGTATTTT
TRBD2	TRBV7-3	TRBJ2-5	.	CASSLGTNFYKETQYF	TGTGCCAGCAGCTTAGGGACTAACTTTTACAAAGAGACCCAGTACTTC
.	TRBV29-1	TRBJ1-2	.	CSVDAGRDNYGYTF	TGCAGCGTTGATGCTGGCAGGGATAACTATGGCTACACCTTC
.	TRBV19	TRBJ1-5	.	CASSMGGSGNQPQHF	TGTGCCAGTAGTATGGGGGGATCGGGCAATCAGCCCCAGCATTTT
TRBD1	TRBV5-1	TRBJ2-7	.	CASSLEDRAHEQYF	TGCGCCAGCAGCTTGGAGGACAGGGCCCACGAGCAGTACTTC
.	TRBV12-5	TRBJ2-7	.	CASGFGLYYEQYF	TGTGCTAGTGGTTTCGGACTGTACTACGAGCAGTACTTC
TRBD1	TRBV27	TRBJ2-6	.	CASSIGAGGAGANVLTF	TGTGCCAGCAGCATAGGAGCAGGGGGCGCTGGGGCCAACGTCCTGACTTTC
.	TRBV6-6	TRBJ2-2	.	CASSFSRDAGELFF	TGTGCCAGCAGTTTCTCCAGGGATGCCGGGGAGCTGTTTTTT
.	TRBV5-1	TRBJ1-1	once	CASSYAGGWTEAFF	TGCGCCAGCAGCTACGCGGGAGGTTGGACTGAAGCTTTCTTT